The TCR beta chain described here comes from a study of CD8 T cells in ankylosing spondylitis (dated by TCRdb to about 2017). Describing the broader study: The study set out to find disease-linked TCR variants by profiling T cell receptor beta repertoires in ankylosing spondylitis patients and healthy donors. In total, the full study cohort was made up of some 110 healthy donors and 25 or so ankylosing spondylitis patients. Peripheral blood samples were taken, and synovial fluid was additionally collected from ankylosing spondylitis patients. Findings and caveats that apply to the study as a whole: The disease-linked clones showed a CD8+ phenotype and occurred at relatively low frequencies in peripheral blood. A TCR beta motif made up of several highly homologous amino acid variants appeared to be characteristic of blood from ankylosing spondylitis patients. According to the report, matched synovial fluid samples from ankylosing spondylitis patients were significantly enriched for the disease-linked clones. Some TCR beta motif variants had previously been reported in synovial fluid and blood of reactive arthritis patients, which suggested common disease-initiation mechanisms.

Sequencing used an Illumina HiSeq 2500. Quantitative 5'-RACE with molecular barcodes was the method used to prepare the TCR beta libraries. As for how the authors treated the data: A new computational method based on a probabilistic model of VDJ rearrangement was used to identify disease-linked TCR variants. TCRdb cleaned the public reads at Q25 with fastp, built clones with MiXCR and kept in-frame beta chains. A single entry per CDR3 protein holds the most common genes and DNA from its merged rows. TCRdb, not the original authors, processed these V and J calls. The sample table shows approximately 540,000 distinct CDR3 sequences, and 10% to 15% are seen once. Jointly, the top ten make up about 6.5% of the sample. This clonotype appeared a few times. It has no known antigen specificity. Base quality data are lacking; no much larger clone is found one base away. Reading the germline V gene gives CDR1 SGHTA and CDR2 FQGNSA. V is cut back by 0 bases and J by 4 bases, with 4 bases in the junction unmatched. The CDR3, cysteine through phenylalanine, is 16 amino acids long. Only CDR3 DNA is held: 48 bases, read in frame from base 1.

The TCR was taken from a male donor with ankylosing spondylitis. Recombination joined TRBV7-2 with TRBJ2-3, with 10 bases aligning to TRBD2. The sample consisted of blood, either unsorted or a sorted T cell fraction (not recorded which). The DNA sequence reads TGTGCCAGCAGCTTAGCTCCTAGCGGGAGATCAGATACGCAGTATTTT. It codes for CASSLAPSGRSDTQYF.